The 19 T cell receptor beta chains below were found in one sample sequenced in a study of cytotoxic CD8 clonotypes in ibrutinib-treated CLL. The table came from immunoSEQ multiplex PCR; TCRdb's copy has only in-frame clones and leaves some out. The data hold some 70,000 clones, with 90% observed a single time. This material consisted of PBMCs, taken after 12 months of ibrutinib treatment. The source of these receptors is a human donor with chronic lymphocytic leukemia.

The CDR3 DNA sequence: TGTGCCAGCAGCTTAGGGGACAGGGCTTACAATGAGCAGTTCTTC. This translates into CASSLGDRAYNEQFF. V is TRBV13 and J is TRBJ2-1, with TRBD1 matching over 8 bases. Germline V gene data show CDR1 as PRHDT and CDR2 as FYEKMQ (reference sequence). With 0 bases clipped from V and 4 bases from J, the junction kept 2 bases outside the gene matches. The CDR3 spans 15 residues.

V is TRBV27 and J is TRBJ2-3; D unclear. This CDR3 is built from 14 residues. The germline V gene has CDR1 MNHEY and CDR2 SMNVEV (reference sequence). V was trimmed by 2 bases and J by 2 bases, leaving 8 bases between them. The CDR3 region is CASSLRHTTDTQYF. The DNA of the CDR3 is TGTGCCAGCAGTTTACGACATACCACAGATACGCAGTATTTT.

J is TRBJ1-1 and V is TRBV30; D unclear. There are 13 residues in the CDR3. The ends were cut back, 4 bases at V and 0 bases at J, with 9 bases in the middle. Germline CDR1 and CDR2: GTSNPN and SVGIG (reference sequence). CDR3 residues: CAWTEFMNTEAFF. For the CDR3, the DNA is TGTGCCTGGACGGAATTTATGAACACTGAAGCTTTCTTT.

This clone was seen just once. The CDR3 region is CASSFGLAGEETQYF. CDR3 in DNA: TGTGCCAGCAGCTTCGGACTAGCGGGAGAGGAGACCCAGTACTTC. The rearrangement links TRBV5-8 to TRBJ2-5, with TRBD2 matching over 13 bases. The germline CDR1 and CDR2 sequences are SGHTS and YDEGEE. The CDR3 extends over 15 amino acids. V lost 2 bases and J lost 5; bases outside the gene matches: 3.

This clone was counted a few times. This chain joins TRBV5-1 and TRBJ1-1, with unresolved D. Deletions cut 0 bases from V and 7 bases from J, with 13 bases between. Germline loops: CDR1 SGHRS, CDR2 YFSETQ. The CDR3 covers 14 residues. CDR3 sequence reads: CASSLDRGIGEAFF. The CDR3 DNA reads as TGCGCCAGCAGCTTGGATCGGGGTATCGGTGAAGCTTTCTTT.

V gene TRBV27 combines with J gene TRBJ1-1; tentative D call: TRBD1 (5 bases). The CDR3 extends over 14 amino acids. Germline V gene data show CDR1 as MNHEY and CDR2 as SMNVEV (reference sequence). Trimming shortened V by 6 bases and J by 0 bases, and 11 bases separated the two germline ends. The CDR3 spells CASSVTGMNTEAFF. CDR3 sequence (DNA): TGTGCCAGCAGCGTCACAGGAATGAACACTGAAGCTTTCTTT.

This clone was picked up one time. Relative to the germline gene, one junction end is altered; a read error may explain this. The rearrangement joins TRBV29-1 to TRBJ2-3; no reliable D call. Per the germline V gene, CDR1 is SQVTM and CDR2 is ANQGSEA. The CDR3 totals 14 residues. CDR3 coding DNA: TGCGGCGTTGAGGAGAACCCTAGCACAGATACGCAGTATTTT. This codes for CGVEENPSTDTQYF.

This clone was detected once. The chain combines TRBV7-2 with TRBJ2-1, with TRBD2 identical over 7 bases. Germline V gives CDR1 SGHTA, CDR2 FQGNSA. V lost 5 bases to trimming and J lost 8 bases; unmatched junction nucleotides: 6. This CDR3 contains 13 residues. The CDR3 here is CASSPGTTDEQFF. The CDR3 DNA sequence: TGTGCCAGCAGCCCAGGGACTACCGATGAGCAGTTCTTC.

CDR3 bases: TGTGCCAGCAGTTTTTTCCCAGGGGGTGAGCAGTTCTTC. Protein product: CASSFFPGGEQFF. This chain connects TRBV28 to TRBJ2-1; 7 nucleotides agree with TRBD1. CDR3 length: 13 residues. The V and J ends lost 3 bases and 9 bases, in that order; junction bases with no gene match: 5. The germline V gene has CDR1 MDHEN and CDR2 SYDVKM.

CDR3 region: CSVPKGQQGENTEAFF. CDR3 DNA sequence: TGCAGCGTTCCAAAGGGCCAACAGGGCGAAAACACTGAAGCTTTCTTT. The rearrangement uses TRBV29-1 and TRBJ1-1; weak D call: TRBD1 (6 bases). Trimming left V 5 bases short and J 2 bases short, with 21 bases between. The CDR3 consists of 16 residues. CDR1 and CDR2 from the germline V gene are SQVTM and ANQGSEA.

The J gene is TRBJ2-7, the V gene TRBV29-1; 9 bases fit TRBD2. Trimming cost V 3 bases and J 0 bases; bases outside gene matches: 9. CDR1 and CDR2 (germline): SQVTM, ANQGSEA. This CDR3 comprises 16 residues. CDR3 coding DNA: TGCAGCGTTGAGGGGACTAGCCGGGAGGCCTCCTACGAGCAGTACTTC. It translates to CSVEGTSREASYEQYF.

This sequence joins TRBV5-6 and TRBJ2-1; 13 bases agree with TRBD2. With V trimmed by 6 bases and J by 4 bases, 4 bases remained unmatched. CDR1 is SGHDT and CDR2 is YYEEEE in the germline V gene. The CDR3 loop spans 15 amino acids. This chain's CDR3 is CASTSGLAGYNEQFF. The CDR3 DNA follows: TGTGCCAGCACCTCGGGACTAGCGGGGTACAATGAGCAGTTCTTC.

This chain uses TRBV2 with TRBJ1-5; no reliable D call. The V gene's germline CDR1 is SNHLY and CDR2 FYNNEI. Deletions cut 1 base from V and 3 bases from J, with 13 bases between. CDR3 length: 16 amino acids. In nucleotides, the CDR3 is TGTGCCAGCAGTGAAGGGAAAAGTTACGTCAATCAGCCCCAGCATTTT. This codes for CASSEGKSYVNQPQHF.

This clone occurred once. This rearrangement joins TRBV5-6 to TRBJ2-7, with a weak D call TRBD1 (5 bases). Looked up from germline, CDR1 is SGHDT and CDR2 is YYEEEE. Trimming took 4 bases from V and 5 from J, leaving 22 bases between them. The CDR3 totals 16 residues. The CDR3: CASSLRQTARSHEQYF. Here the CDR3 DNA reads TGTGCCAGCAGCCTCAGACAGACCGCTAGGAGCCACGAGCAGTACTTC.

The chain recombines TRBV6-5 with TRBJ2-1; a weak D match, TRBD2 (6 bases). This CDR3 contains 12 residues. Trimming stripped 7 bases from V and 7 bases from J, with 11 bases between. From germline, CDR1 is MNHEY and CDR2 SVGAGI. In nucleotides, the CDR3 is TGTGCCAGCACCCGGAGCGGGAATGAGCAGTTCTTC. Its protein is CASTRSGNEQFF.

V gene TRBV19 combines with J gene TRBJ1-4; no clear D. Trimming took off 7 bases at V and 8 bases at J, with 20 bases between the two ends. Germline CDR1 reads LNHDA; CDR2 reads SQIVND (reference sequence). The CDR3 runs 15 residues. This chain's CDR3 is CASIPREGGYEKLFF. The DNA for the CDR3 is TGTGCCAGTATTCCAAGAGAGGGAGGCTACGAAAAACTGTTTTTT.

V is TRBV19 and J is TRBJ1-2; TRBD1 might be the D (5 bases). Germline V gene sequence: CDR1 LNHDA, CDR2 SQIVND (reference sequence). Between the trimmed V and J ends, which lost 3 bases and 1 base, there was a span of 12 bases. This CDR3 comprises 15 residues. CDR3: CASSIGATNNYGYTF. The CDR3, as DNA: TGTGCCAGTAGTATCGGGGCTACCAATAACTATGGCTACACCTTC.

In nucleotides, the CDR3 is TGTGCCTGGAGTGTACTCGGTCAGGGAGCTAATGAAAAACTGTTTTTT. Its translation: CAWSVLGQGANEKLFF. The chain is built from TRBV30 and TRBJ1-4; tentative D call: TRBD1 (5 bases). Germline-derived CDR1 and CDR2 are GTSNPN and SVGIG (reference sequence). The germline V and J ends were trimmed by 0 bases and 3 bases, with 14 bases remaining between them. The CDR3 spans 16 residues.

The V and J genes are TRBV11-2 and TRBJ2-5, with no clear D. Germline V gene sequence: CDR1 SGHAT, CDR2 FQNNGV. The length of the CDR3 is 15 residues. V shed 4 bases and J shed 5 bases, with 17 bases lying between them. CDR3 DNA: TGTGCCAGCAGCTACCGACACGTCCCTGGGGAGACCCAGTACTTC. Amino acid sequence: CASSYRHVPGETQYF.